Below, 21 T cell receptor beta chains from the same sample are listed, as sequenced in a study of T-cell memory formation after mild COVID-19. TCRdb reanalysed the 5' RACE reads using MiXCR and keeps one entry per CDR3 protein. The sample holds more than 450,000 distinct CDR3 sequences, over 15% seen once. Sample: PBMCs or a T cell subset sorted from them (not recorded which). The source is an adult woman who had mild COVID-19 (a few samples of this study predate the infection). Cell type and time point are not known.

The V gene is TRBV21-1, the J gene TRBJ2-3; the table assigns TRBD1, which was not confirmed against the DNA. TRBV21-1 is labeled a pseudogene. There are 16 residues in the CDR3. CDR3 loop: CASTPPWTGATDTQYF. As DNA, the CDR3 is TGTGCCAGCACCCCTCCCTGGACAGGGGCCACAGATACGCAGTATTTT.

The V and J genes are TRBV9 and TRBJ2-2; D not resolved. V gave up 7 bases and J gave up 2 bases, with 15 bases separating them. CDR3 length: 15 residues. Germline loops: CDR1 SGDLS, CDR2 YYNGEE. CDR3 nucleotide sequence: TGTGCCAGCCGCCCCTCGCTGGCTAACACCGGGGAGCTGTTTTTT. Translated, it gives CASRPSLANTGELFF.

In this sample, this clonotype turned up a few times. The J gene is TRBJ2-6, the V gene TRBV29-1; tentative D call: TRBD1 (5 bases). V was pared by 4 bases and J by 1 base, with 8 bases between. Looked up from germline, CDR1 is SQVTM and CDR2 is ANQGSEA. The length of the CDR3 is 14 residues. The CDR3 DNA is TGCAGCGTTGCAGGGTATTCTGGGGCCAACGTCCTGACTTTC. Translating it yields CSVAGYSGANVLTF.

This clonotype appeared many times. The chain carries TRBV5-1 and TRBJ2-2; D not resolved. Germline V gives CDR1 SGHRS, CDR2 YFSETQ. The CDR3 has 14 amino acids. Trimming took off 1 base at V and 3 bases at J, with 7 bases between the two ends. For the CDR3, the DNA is TGCGCCAGCAGCTTGAACCCCGACACCGGGGAGCTGTTTTTT. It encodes CASSLNPDTGELFF. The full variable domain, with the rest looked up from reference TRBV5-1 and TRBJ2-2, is KAGVTQTPRYLIKTRGQQVTLSCSPISGHRSVSWYQQTPGQGLQFLFEYFSETQRNKGNFPGRFSGRQFSNSRSEMNVSTLELGDSALYLCASSLNPDTGELFFGEGSRLTVL.

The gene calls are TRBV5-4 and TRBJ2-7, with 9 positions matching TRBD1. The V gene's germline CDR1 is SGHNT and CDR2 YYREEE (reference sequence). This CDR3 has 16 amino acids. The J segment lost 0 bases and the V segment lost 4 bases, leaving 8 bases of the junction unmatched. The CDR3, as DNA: TGTGCCAGCAGCACCGGGACAGGGACCCCCTCCTACGAGCAGTACTTC. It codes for CASSTGTGTPSYEQYF.

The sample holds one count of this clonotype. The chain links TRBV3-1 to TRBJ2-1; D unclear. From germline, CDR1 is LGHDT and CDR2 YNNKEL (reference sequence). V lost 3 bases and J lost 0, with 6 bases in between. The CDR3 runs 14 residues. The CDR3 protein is CASSQASSYNEQFF. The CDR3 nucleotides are TGTGCCAGCAGCCAGGCAAGCTCCTACAATGAGCAGTTCTTC.

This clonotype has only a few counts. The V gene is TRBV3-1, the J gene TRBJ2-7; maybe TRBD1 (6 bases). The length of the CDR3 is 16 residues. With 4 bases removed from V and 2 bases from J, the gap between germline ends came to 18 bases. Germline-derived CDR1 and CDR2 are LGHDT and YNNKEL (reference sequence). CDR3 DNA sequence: TGTGCCAGCAGCCTTCGTCAGGGGTCGACGGCCTACGAGCAGTACTTC. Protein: CASSLRQGSTAYEQYF.

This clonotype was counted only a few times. The CDR3 DNA reads as TGTGCCAGCAGCCAAGGCCCGACATCTCTAGGTTGGCCTGAAGCTTTCTTT. Translated, it gives CASSQGPTSLGWPEAFF. The chain links TRBV3-1 to TRBJ1-1; D is unresolved. V was trimmed by 1 base and J by 6 bases, leaving 21 bases between them. Germline V gives CDR1 LGHDT, CDR2 YNNKEL (reference sequence). The CDR3 has 17 residues.

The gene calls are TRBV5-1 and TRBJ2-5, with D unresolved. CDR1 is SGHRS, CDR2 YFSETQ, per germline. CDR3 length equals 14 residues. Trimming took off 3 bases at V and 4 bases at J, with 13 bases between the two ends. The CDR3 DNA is TGCGCCAGCAGCTCCACCCCGTCGCCAGAGACCCAGTACTTC. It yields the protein CASSSTPSPETQYF.

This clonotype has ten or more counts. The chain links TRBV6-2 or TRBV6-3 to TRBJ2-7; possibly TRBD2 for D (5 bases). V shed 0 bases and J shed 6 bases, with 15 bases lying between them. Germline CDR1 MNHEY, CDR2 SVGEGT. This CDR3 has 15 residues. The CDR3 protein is CASSYSSEGSVEQYF. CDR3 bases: TGTGCCAGCAGTTACTCTAGCGAGGGAAGCGTCGAGCAGTACTTC.

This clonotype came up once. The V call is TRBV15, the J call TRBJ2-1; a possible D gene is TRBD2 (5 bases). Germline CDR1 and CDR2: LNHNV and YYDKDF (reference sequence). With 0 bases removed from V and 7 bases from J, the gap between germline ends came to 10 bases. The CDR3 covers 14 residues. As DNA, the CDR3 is TGTGCCACCAGCAGAGAAACAGCGGAGAATGAGCAGTTCTTC. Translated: CATSRETAENEQFF. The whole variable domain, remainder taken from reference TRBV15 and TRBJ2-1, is DAMVIQNPRYQVTQFGKPVTLSCSQTLNHNVMYWYQQKSSQAPKLLFHYYDKDFNNEADTPDNFQSRRPNTSFCFLDIRSPGLGDTAMYLCATSRETAENEQFFGPGTRLTVL.

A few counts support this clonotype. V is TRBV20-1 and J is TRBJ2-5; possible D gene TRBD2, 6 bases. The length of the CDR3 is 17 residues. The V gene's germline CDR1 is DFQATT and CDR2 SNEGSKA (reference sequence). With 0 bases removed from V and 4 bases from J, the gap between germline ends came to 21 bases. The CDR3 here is CSARDTGEGPDRETQYF. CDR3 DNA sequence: TGCAGTGCTAGAGATACGGGAGAAGGCCCAGACCGAGAGACCCAGTACTTC.

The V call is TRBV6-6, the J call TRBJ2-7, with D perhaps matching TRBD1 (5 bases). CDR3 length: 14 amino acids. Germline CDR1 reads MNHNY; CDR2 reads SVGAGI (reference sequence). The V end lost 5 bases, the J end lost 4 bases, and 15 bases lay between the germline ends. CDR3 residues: CASSPPWGAYEQYF. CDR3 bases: TGTGCCAGCAGTCCCCCCTGGGGCGCGTACGAGCAGTACTTC.

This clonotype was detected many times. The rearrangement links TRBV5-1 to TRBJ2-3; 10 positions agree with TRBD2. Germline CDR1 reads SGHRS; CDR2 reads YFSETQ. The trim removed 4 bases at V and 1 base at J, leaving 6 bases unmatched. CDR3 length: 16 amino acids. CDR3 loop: CASSPVAGGGTDTQYF. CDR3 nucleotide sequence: TGCGCCAGCAGCCCGGTAGCGGGAGGAGGCACAGATACGCAGTATTTT.

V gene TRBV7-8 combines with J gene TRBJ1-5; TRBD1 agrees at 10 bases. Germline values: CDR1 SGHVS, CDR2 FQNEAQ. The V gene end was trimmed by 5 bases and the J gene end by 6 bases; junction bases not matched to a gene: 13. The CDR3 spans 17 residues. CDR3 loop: CASSLRRTGGFGQPQHF. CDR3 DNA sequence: TGTGCCAGCAGCCTGCGGCGGACAGGGGGTTTTGGTCAGCCCCAGCATTTT.

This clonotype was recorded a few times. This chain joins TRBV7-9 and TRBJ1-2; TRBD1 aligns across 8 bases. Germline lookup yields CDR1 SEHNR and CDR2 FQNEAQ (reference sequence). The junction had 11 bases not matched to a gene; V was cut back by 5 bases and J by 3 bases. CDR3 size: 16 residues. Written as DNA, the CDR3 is TGTGCCAGCAGCCTAGGACAGGGCTTCTCCGACTATGGCTACACCTTC. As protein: CASSLGQGFSDYGYTF.

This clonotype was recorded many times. The CDR3 DNA reads TGTGCCAGCAGCTTGGCAGGGGGAAGAGGTGGCTACACCTTC. It specifies CASSLAGGRGGYTF. J is TRBJ1-2 and V is TRBV7-9; 7 positions match TRBD1. The CDR3 runs to 14 residues. V shed 3 bases and J 7 bases; nucleotides not matched to a gene: 8. The germline gives CDR1 SEHNR, CDR2 FQNEAQ (reference sequence).

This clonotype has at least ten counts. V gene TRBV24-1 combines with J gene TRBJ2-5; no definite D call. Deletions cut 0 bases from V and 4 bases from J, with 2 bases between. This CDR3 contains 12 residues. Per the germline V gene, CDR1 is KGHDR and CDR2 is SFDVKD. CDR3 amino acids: CATSDLRETQYF. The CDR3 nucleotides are TGTGCCACCAGTGATTTGAGAGAGACCCAGTACTTC.

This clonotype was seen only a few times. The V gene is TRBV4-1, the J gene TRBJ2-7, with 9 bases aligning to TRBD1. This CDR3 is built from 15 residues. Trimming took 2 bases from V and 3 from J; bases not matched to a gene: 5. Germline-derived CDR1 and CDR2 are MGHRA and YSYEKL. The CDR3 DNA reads TGCGCCAGCAGCCAACCATGGGACAGGGTCTACGAGCAGTACTTC. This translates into CASSQPWDRVYEQYF.

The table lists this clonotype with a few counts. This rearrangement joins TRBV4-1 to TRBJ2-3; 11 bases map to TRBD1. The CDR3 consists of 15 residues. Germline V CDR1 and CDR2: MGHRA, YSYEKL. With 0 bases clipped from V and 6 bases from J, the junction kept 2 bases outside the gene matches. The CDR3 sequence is CASSQDGTGGDTQYF. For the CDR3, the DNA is TGCGCCAGCAGCCAAGACGGGACAGGGGGGGATACGCAGTATTTT.

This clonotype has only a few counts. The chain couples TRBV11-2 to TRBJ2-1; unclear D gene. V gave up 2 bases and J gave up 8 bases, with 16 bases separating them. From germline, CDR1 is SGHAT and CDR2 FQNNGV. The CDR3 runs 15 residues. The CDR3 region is CASSLSYGLLHEQFF. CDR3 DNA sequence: TGTGCCAGCAGCTTATCTTACGGGCTCCTACATGAGCAGTTCTTC.